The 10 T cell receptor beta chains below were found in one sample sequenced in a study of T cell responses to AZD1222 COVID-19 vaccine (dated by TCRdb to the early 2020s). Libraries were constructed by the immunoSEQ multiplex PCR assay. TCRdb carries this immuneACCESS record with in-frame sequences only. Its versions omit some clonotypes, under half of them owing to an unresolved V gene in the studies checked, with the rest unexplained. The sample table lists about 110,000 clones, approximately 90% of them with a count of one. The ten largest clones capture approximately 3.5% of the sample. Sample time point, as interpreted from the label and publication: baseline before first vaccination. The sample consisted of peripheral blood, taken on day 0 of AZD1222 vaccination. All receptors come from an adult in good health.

The CDR3 nucleotides read TGCGCCAGCAGCCAACAGACTAGCGGGGGGGATGAGCAGTTCTTC. This translates into CASSQQTSGGDEQFF. This chain joins TRBV4-3 and TRBJ2-1, with 14 bases lining up with TRBD2. Germline V lookup: CDR1 LGHNA, CDR2 YSLEER. CDR3 length: 15 residues. After removal of 2 bases from V and 8 bases from J, the junction contained 2 bases not matched to a gene.

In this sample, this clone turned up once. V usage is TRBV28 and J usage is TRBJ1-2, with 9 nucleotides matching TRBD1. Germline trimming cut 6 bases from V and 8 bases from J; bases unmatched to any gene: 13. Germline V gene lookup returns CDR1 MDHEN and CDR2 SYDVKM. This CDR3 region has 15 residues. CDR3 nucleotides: TGTGCCAGCAGATCCACCGGGACAGGGAGCCACGGCTACACCTTC. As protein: CASRSTGTGSHGYTF.

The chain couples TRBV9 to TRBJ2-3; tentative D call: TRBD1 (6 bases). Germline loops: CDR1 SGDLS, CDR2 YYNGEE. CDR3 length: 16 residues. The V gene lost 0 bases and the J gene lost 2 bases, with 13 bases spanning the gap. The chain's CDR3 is CASSVAAGVNTDTQYF. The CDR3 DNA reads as TGTGCCAGCAGCGTAGCTGCAGGGGTAAACACAGATACGCAGTATTTT.

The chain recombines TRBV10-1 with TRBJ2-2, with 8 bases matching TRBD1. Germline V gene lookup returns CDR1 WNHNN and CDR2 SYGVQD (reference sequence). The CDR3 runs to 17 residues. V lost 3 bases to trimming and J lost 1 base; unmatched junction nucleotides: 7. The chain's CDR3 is CASSDHRGYLNTGELFF. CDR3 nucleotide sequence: TGCGCCAGCAGTGATCACAGGGGGTACTTGAACACCGGGGAGCTGTTTTTT.

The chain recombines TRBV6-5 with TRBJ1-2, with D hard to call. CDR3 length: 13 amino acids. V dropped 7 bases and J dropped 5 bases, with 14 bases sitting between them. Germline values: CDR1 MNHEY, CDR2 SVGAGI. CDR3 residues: CASNTGKIYGYTF. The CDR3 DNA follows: TGTGCCAGCAACACCGGGAAGATATATGGCTACACCTTC.

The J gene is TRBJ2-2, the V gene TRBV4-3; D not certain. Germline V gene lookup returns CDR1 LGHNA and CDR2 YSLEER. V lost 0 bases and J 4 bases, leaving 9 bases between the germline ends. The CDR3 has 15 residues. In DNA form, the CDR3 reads TGCGCCAGCAGCCAAGATCCCGCCGGCACCGGGGAGCTGTTTTTT. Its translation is CASSQDPAGTGELFF.

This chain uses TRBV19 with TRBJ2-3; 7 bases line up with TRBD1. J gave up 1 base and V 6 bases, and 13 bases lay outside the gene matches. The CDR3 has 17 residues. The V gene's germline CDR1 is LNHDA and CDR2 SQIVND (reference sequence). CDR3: CASRSRGGQTGTDTQYF. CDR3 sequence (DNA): TGTGCCAGTAGATCCAGAGGGGGACAGACAGGCACAGATACGCAGTATTTT.

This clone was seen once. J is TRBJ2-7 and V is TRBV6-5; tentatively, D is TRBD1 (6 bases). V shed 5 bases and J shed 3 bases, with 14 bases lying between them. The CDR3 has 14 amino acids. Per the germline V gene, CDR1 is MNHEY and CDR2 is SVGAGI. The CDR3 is CASSLSRTDYEQYF. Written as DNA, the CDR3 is TGTGCCAGCAGTCTTTCCCGGACAGACTACGAGCAGTACTTC.

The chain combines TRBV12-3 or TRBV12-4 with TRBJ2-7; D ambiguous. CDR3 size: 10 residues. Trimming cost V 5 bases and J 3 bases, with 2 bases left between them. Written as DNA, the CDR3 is TGTGCCAGCAGTCGCTACGAGCAGTACTTC. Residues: CASSRYEQYF.

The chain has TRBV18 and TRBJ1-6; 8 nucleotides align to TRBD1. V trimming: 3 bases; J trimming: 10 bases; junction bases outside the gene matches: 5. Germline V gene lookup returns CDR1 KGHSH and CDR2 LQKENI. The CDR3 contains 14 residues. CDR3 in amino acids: CASSPQGAESPLHF. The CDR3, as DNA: TGTGCCAGCTCACCCCAGGGGGCGGAATCACCCCTCCACTTT. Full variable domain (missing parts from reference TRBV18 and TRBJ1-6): NAGVMQNPRHLVRRRGQEARLRCSPMKGHSHVYWYRQLPEEGLKFMVYLQKENIIDESGMPKERFSAEFPKEGPSILRIQQVVRGDSAAYFCASSPQGAESPLHFGNGTRLTVT.